These 9 T cell receptor beta chains share one sample of origin, sequenced in a study of blood T cells in healthy people across ages (dated by TCRdb to between 2014 and 2017). The library was obtained by 5' RACE. A second PCR of roughly 6 to 11 cycles was run with a J-beta primer mix and a sample-barcoded 5' primer. TCRdb took the public reads, trimmed them with fastp at Q25, ran MiXCR for clone calling and kept in-frame beta chains. One record per CDR3 amino acid sequence lists the most common genes and DNA. In all, the sample holds 1.5 million to 2 million distinct CDR3 sequences, and roughly two fifths of those were seen once. The biggest ten clones account for roughly 23% of the sample. The specimen was blood. The receptors come from a human donor in good health.

V and J are TRBV27 and TRBJ1-2; D gene ambiguous. Germline V lookup: CDR1 MNHEY, CDR2 SMNVEV (reference sequence). Trimming pared 3 bases from V and 3 bases from J, leaving 11 bases between. This CDR3 spans 14 amino acids. The CDR3 bases are TGTGCCAGCAGTTTGGGCGGTGCGCACTATGGCTACACCTTC. Residues: CASSLGGAHYGYTF.

The genes are TRBV12-3 or TRBV12-4 and TRBJ1-1, with 7 bases identical to TRBD1. Trimming cost V 5 bases and J 10 bases; bases outside gene matches: 7. The CDR3 length is 12 residues. CDR3 nucleotide sequence: TGTGCCAGCAGTCCAAACAGGGGAAGAGCTTTCTTT. Protein product: CASSPNRGRAFF.

The rearrangement links TRBV12-3 or TRBV12-4 to TRBJ2-4; D is ambiguous. This CDR3 is 11 amino acids long. The V end lost 3 bases, the J end lost 13 bases, and 10 bases lay between the germline ends. CDR3: CASSLFQKQYF. In DNA form, the CDR3 reads TGTGCCAGCAGTTTGTTCCAAAAGCAGTACTTC.

This clonotype was counted a few times. The V call is TRBV6-6, the J call TRBJ2-5; 12 bases align to TRBD2. Germline assignment: CDR1 MNHNY and CDR2 SVGAGI (reference sequence). This CDR3 is built from 17 residues. Losses at the gene ends were 2 bases for V and 5 bases for J; bases not matched to a gene: 9. CDR3 in amino acids: CASSYLSTSGGVETQYF. The CDR3 nucleotides are TGTGCCAGCAGTTACCTCTCGACTAGCGGGGGAGTGGAGACCCAGTACTTC.

V usage is TRBV6-5 and J usage is TRBJ2-5, with D possibly being TRBD2 (6 bases). Germline V gene data show CDR1 as MNHEY and CDR2 as SVGAGI. The ends were cut back, 5 bases at V and 5 bases at J, with 12 bases in the middle. CDR3 length equals 13 residues. CDR3 region: CASSLKEGETQYF. The DNA for the CDR3 is TGTGCCAGCAGTCTTAAGGAGGGGGAGACCCAGTACTTC.

This clonotype occurred a few times. The V and J genes are TRBV7-2 and TRBJ2-1, with no clear D. Germline V CDR1 and CDR2: SGHTA, FQGNSA. The germline V and J ends were trimmed by 6 bases and 4 bases, with 16 bases remaining between them. The CDR3 is 15 residues long. CDR3 sequence reads: CASSPGGVGYNEQFF. The CDR3 region has the DNA TGTGCCAGCAGTCCGGGTGGGGTAGGGTACAATGAGCAGTTCTTC.

V is TRBV4-3 and J is TRBJ2-3; D assignment may be TRBD1 or TRBD2 (6 bases each). Per germline, CDR1 LGHNA and CDR2 YSLEER. This CDR3 region has 15 residues. V was trimmed by 3 bases and J by 2 bases, leaving 12 bases between them. CDR3 nucleotides: TGCGCCAGCAGCCAGAGGGGGGCAGTCACAGATACGCAGTATTTT. Protein product: CASSQRGAVTDTQYF.

The V and J genes are TRBV20-1 and TRBJ2-7, with D perhaps TRBD2 (6 bases). Trimming removed 1 base at V and 6 bases at J, with 22 bases between. CDR1 DFQATT and CDR2 SNEGSKA come from the germline V gene (reference sequence). The CDR3 length is 16 residues. CDR3 DNA sequence: TGCAGTGCTAGAGCCCTGGGCGGGGCTATCGAAGGCGAGCAGTACTTC. This codes for CSARALGGAIEGEQYF.

The gene calls are TRBV5-1 and TRBJ1-1; D might be TRBD1 (5 bases). CDR3 length: 14 amino acids. V lost 0 bases, J lost 5 bases, and 11 bases lay in between. The germline CDR1 and CDR2 sequences are SGHRS and YFSETQ. CDR3 amino acids: CASSLGPKGTEAFF. CDR3 nucleotides: TGCGCCAGCAGCTTGGGCCCTAAGGGGACTGAAGCTTTCTTT.